This TCR beta chain was sequenced during a study of control samples from healthy donors and cancer patients. Deletions cut 0 bases from V and 0 bases from J, with 8 bases between. Looked up from germline, CDR1 is SGHDN and CDR2 is FVKESK. The CDR3 contains 16 residues. Generated by immunoSEQ multiplex PCR, the TCRdb table keeps only in-frame clones and is missing some. Of about 190,000 clones in the sample, roughly nine tenths were seen once. The rearrangement links TRBV14 to TRBJ1-4; no reliable D call. Source material: blood. This TCR came from a man aged 30 to 39 in good health. CDR3 loop: CASSQDPSSTNEKLFF. The DNA of the CDR3 is TGTGCCAGCAGCCAAGATCCAAGTTCAACTAATGAAAAACTGTTTTTT.